The source of this T cell receptor (beta chain) is a study of cytomegalovirus exposure and HLA in healthy donors. Study results and caveats: It was taken for granted in presence/absence analyses that sequencing depth across donors was roughly uniform.

All the people who gave samples were healthy bone marrow donors. This clone came up a few times. Antigen unknown. 13 Jbeta primers and 60 Vbeta primers were used for the PCR. Method: immunoSEQ multiplex PCR; TCRdb's copy keeps in-frame clones and lacks some. The repertoire holds some 130,000 clones, with more than 7.5% as singletons. The CDR3 loop spans 17 amino acids. V gave up 2 bases and J gave up 6 bases; unmatched junction bases: 9. Germline-derived CDR1 and CDR2 are MRHNA and SNTAGT. Sequenced: PBMCs. This clonotype was obtained from a man aged 50-60 years in good health and CMV-seronegative. The rearrangement links TRBV6-4 to TRBJ2-2; 10 positions match TRBD2. The CDR3 reads CASSDPLSGGSPGELFF. For the CDR3, the DNA is TGTGCCAGCAGTGACCCCCTTAGCGGGGGGTCACCCGGGGAGCTGTTTTTT.